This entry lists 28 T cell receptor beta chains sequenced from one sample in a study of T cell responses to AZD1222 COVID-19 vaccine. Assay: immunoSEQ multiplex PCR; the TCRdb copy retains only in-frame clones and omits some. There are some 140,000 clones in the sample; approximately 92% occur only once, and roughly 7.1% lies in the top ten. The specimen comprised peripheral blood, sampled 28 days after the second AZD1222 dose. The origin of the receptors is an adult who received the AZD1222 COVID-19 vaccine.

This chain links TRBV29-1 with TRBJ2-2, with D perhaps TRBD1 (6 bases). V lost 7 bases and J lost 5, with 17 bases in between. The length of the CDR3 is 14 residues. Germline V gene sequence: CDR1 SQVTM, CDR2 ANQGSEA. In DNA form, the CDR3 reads TGCAGCGCAAAGACAGGACGATCTACCGGGGAGCTGTTTTTT. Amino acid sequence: CSAKTGRSTGELFF.

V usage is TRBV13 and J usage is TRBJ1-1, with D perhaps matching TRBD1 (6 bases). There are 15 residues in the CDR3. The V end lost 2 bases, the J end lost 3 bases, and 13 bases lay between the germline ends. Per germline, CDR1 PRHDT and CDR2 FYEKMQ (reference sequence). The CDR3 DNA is TGTGCCAGCAGCTTAACGGGACACGGCGACACTGAAGCTTTCTTT. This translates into CASSLTGHGDTEAFF.

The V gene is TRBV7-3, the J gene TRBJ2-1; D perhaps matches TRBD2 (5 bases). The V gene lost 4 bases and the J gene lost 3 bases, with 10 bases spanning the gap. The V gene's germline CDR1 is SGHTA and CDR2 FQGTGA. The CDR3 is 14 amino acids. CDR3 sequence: CASSYVGLYNEQFF. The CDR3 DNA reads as TGTGCCAGCAGCTACGTCGGACTCTACAATGAGCAGTTCTTC.

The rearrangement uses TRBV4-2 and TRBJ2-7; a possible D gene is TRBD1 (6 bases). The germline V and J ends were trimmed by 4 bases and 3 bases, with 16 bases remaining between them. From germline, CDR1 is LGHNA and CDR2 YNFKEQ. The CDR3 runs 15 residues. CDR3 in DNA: TGTGCCAGCAGCCCAGAATCACAGGGATTCTACGAGCAGTACTTC. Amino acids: CASSPESQGFYEQYF.

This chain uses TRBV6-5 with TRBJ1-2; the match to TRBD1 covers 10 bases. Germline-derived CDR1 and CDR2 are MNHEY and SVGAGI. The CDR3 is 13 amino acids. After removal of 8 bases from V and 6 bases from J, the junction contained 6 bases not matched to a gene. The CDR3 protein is CASDSTGGNGYTF. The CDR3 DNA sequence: TGTGCCAGCGATTCGACAGGGGGCAATGGCTACACCTTC.

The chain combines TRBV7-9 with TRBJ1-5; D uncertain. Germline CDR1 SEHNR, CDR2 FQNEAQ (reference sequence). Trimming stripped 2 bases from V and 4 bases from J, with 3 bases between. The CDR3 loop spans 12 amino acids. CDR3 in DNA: TGTGCCAGCAGCTTATTAAATCAGCCCCAGCATTTT. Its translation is CASSLLNQPQHF.

The CDR3 loop reads CASSLTNSRGYEQYF. The DNA for the CDR3 is TGCGCCAGCAGCTTAACTAACAGCAGGGGCTACGAGCAGTACTTC. The rearrangement joins TRBV5-1 to TRBJ2-7, with TRBD1 as a possible D gene (6 bases). Trimming took 2 bases from V and 3 from J, leaving 15 bases between them. Germline lookup yields CDR1 SGHRS and CDR2 YFSETQ. This CDR3 is 15 amino acids long. The full variable domain, with the rest looked up from reference TRBV5-1 and TRBJ2-7, is KAGVTQTPRYLIKTRGQQVTLSCSPISGHRSVSWYQQTPGQGLQFLFEYFSETQRNKGNFPGRFSGRQFSNSRSEMNVSTLELGDSALYLCASSLTNSRGYEQYFGPGTRLTVT.

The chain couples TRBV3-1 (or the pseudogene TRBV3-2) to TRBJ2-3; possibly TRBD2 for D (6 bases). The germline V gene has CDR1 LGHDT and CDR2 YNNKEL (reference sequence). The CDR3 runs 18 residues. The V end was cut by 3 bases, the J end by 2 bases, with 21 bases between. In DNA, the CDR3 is TGTGCCAGCAGCCATAGGGGCCGGTGGGGGGTTCACACAGATACGCAGTATTTT. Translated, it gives CASSHRGRWGVHTDTQYF.

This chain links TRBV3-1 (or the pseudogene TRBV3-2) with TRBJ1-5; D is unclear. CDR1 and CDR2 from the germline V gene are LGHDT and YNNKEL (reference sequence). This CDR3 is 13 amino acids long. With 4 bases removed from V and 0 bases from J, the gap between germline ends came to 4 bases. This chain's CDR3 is CASSPDSNQPQHF. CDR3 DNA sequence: TGTGCCAGCAGCCCCGATAGCAATCAGCCCCAGCATTTT.

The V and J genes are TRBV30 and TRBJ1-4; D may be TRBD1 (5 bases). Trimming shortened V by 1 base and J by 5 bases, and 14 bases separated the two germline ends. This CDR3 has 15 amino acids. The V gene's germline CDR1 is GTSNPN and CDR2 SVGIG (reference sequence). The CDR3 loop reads CAWSGGTQRNEKLFF. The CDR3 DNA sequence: TGTGCCTGGAGTGGGGGGACCCAAAGAAATGAAAAACTGTTTTTT.

CDR3 nucleotides: TGTGCCAGCAGCCCCAAACCTCTAGAGCAGTTCTTC. It specifies CASSPKPLEQFF. The J gene is TRBJ2-1, the V gene TRBV7-2; D call uncertain. This CDR3 comprises 12 residues. Germline V gene lookup returns CDR1 SGHTA and CDR2 FQGNSA. V was clipped by 5 bases and J by 10 bases, with 12 bases between them.

CDR3 protein: CASTSMDRGEDTQYF. The CDR3 DNA reads TGTGCCAGCACTTCAATGGACAGGGGGGAAGATACGCAGTATTTT. The chain couples TRBV28 to TRBJ2-3, with 10 bases that match TRBD1. Germline V gives CDR1 MDHEN, CDR2 SYDVKM. The V and J ends lost 7 bases and 5 bases, in that order; junction bases with no gene match: 9. The CDR3 covers 15 residues. Full variable domain (rest looked up from reference TRBV28 and TRBJ2-3): DVKVTQSSRYLVKRTGEKVFLECVQDMDHENMFWYRQDPGLGLRLIYFSYDVKMKEKGDIPEGYSVSREKKERFSLILESASTNQTSMYLCASTSMDRGEDTQYFGPGTRLTVL.

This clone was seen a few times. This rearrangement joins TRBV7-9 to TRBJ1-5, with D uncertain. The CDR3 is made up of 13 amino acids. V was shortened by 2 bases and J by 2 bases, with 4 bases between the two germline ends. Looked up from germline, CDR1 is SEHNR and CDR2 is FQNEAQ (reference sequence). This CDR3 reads CASSLMGNQPQHF. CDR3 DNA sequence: TGTGCCAGCAGCTTAATGGGCAATCAGCCCCAGCATTTT. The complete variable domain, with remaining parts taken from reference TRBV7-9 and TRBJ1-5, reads DTGVSQNPRHKITKRGQNVTFRCDPISEHNRLYWYRQTLGQGPEFLTYFQNEAQLEKSRLLSDRFSAERPKGSFSTLEIQRTEQGDSAMYLCASSLMGNQPQHFGDGTRLSIL.

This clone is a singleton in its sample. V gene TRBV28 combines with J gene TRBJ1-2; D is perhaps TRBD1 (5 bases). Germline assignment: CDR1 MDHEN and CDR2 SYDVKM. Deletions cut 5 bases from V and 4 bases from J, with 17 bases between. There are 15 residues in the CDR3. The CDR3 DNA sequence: TGTGCCAGCAGTCCTGGGACGAGTGGAGTCTATGGCTACACCTTC. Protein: CASSPGTSGVYGYTF.

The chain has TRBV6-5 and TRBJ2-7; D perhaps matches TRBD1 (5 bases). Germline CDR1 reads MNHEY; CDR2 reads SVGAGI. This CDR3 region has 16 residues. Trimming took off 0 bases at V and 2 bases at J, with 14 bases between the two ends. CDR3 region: CASSYSGRLRTYEQYF. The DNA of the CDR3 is TGTGCCAGCAGTTACTCGGGGCGCCTGAGAACCTACGAGCAGTACTTC.

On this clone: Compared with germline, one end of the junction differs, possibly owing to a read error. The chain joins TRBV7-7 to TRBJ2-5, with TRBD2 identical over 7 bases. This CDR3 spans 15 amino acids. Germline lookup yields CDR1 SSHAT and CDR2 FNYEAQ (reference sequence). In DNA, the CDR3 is TGTGCTAGCAGCCCTTCGCAGGGAGGGCAAGAGACCCAGTACTTC. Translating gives CASSPSQGGQETQYF.

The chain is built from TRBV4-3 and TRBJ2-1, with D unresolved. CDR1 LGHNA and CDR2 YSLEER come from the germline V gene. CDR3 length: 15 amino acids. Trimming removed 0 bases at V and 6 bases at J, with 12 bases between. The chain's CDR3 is CASSQERSQANEQFF. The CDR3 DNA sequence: TGCGCCAGCAGCCAAGAGAGGTCGCAGGCCAATGAGCAGTTCTTC.

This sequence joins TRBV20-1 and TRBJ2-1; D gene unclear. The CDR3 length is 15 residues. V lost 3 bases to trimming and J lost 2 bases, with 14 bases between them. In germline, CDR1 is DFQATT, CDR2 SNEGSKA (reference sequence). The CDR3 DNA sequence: TGCAGTGCTAGTGGGCTCCAAGGCACCTACAATGAGCAGTTCTTC. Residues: CSASGLQGTYNEQFF.

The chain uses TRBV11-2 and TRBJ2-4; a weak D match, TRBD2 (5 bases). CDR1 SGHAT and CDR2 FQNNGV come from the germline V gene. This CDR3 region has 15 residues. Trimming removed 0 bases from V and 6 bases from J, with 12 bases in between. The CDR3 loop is CASSLEWGVGNIQYF. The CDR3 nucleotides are TGTGCCAGCAGCTTAGAATGGGGAGTGGGAAACATTCAGTACTTC.

CDR3 amino acids: CASSQKVQGARRGYTF. DNA for the CDR3: TGCGCCAGCAGCCAAAAAGTTCAGGGGGCGCGCCGGGGCTACACCTTC. The gene calls are TRBV4-1 and TRBJ1-2, with TRBD1 matching over 8 bases. The CDR3 is 16 amino acids. Germline CDR1 reads MGHRA; CDR2 reads YSYEKL. J was trimmed by 8 bases and V by 2 bases; bases with no gene match: 13.

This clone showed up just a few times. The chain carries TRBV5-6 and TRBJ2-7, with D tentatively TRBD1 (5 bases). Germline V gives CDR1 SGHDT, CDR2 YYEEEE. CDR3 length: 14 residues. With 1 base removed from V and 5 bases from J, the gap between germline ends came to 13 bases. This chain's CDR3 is CASSLWVRVNEQYF. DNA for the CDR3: TGTGCCAGCAGCTTGTGGGTCAGGGTAAACGAGCAGTACTTC.

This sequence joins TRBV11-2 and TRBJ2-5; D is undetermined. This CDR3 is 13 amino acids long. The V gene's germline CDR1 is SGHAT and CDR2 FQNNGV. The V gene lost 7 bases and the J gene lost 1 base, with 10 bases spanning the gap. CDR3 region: CASTAPAQETQYF. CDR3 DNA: TGTGCCAGCACAGCGCCCGCCCAAGAGACCCAGTACTTC.

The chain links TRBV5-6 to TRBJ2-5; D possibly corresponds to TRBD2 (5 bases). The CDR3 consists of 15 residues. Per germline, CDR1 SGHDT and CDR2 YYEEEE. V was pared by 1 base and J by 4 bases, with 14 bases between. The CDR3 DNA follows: TGTGCCAGCAGCTTGTTTGGACTCCCCCCAGAGACCCAGTACTTC. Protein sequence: CASSLFGLPPETQYF.

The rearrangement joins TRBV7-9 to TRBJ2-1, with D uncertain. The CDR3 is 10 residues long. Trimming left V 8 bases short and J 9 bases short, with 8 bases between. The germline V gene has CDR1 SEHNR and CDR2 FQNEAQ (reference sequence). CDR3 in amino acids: CASGSSEQFF. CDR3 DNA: TGTGCCAGCGGAAGCAGTGAGCAGTTCTTC. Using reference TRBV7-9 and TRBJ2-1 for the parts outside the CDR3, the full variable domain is DTGVSQNPRHKITKRGQNVTFRCDPISEHNRLYWYRQTLGQGPEFLTYFQNEAQLEKSRLLSDRFSAERPKGSFSTLEIQRTEQGDSAMYLCASGSSEQFFGPGTRLTVL.

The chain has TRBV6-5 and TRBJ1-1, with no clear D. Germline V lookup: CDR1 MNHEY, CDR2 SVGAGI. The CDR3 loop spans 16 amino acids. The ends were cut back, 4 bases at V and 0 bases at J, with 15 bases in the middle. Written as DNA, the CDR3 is TGTGCCAGCAGTTTCCATACTGGACCTATGAACACTGAAGCTTTCTTT. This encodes CASSFHTGPMNTEAFF.

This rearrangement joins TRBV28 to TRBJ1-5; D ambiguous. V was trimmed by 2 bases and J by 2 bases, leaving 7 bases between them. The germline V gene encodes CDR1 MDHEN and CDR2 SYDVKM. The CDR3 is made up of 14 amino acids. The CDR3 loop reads CASSLRPGNQPQHF. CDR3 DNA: TGTGCCAGCAGTTTACGCCCCGGCAATCAGCCCCAGCATTTT.

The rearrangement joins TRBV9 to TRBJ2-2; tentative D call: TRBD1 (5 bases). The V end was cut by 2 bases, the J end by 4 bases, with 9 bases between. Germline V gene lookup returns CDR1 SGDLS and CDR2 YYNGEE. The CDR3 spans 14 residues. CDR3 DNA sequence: TGTGCCAGCAGCGTGTACGACAGCACCGGGGAGCTGTTTTTT. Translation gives CASSVYDSTGELFF.

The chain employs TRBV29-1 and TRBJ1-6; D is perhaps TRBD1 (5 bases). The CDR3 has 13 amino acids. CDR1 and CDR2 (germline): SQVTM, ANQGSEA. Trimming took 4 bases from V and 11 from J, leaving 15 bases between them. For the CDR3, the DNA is TGCAGCGTTGTGGGGGATCCCAAGCCACCCCTCCACTTT. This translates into CSVVGDPKPPLHF.